The TCR beta chain under discussion was sequenced for a study of T-cell memory formation after mild COVID-19. The study's findings and limits: Clones shrinking between day 15 and 85 showed a balanced CD4/CD8 split, and those that grew later tilted toward CD4+.

Of note for this clonotype: The antigen remains unidentified.

From the 5' RACE reads, TCRdb called clonotypes with MiXCR, one entry per CDR3 protein. The repertoire consists of about 360,000 distinct CDR3 sequences, with 14% occurring once and the leading ten covering around a fifth. The sample taken for sequencing was PBMCs or a T cell subset sorted from them (not recorded which). The source is a man between 18 and 29 years old who had mild COVID-19 (a few samples of this study predate the infection). Cell type and time point are not known.

CDR3 loop: CASSMGTGRRGTEAFF. The DNA of the CDR3 is TGTGCCAGCAGCATGGGGACCGGCCGCCGGGGCACTGAAGCTTTCTTT. V is TRBV5-4 and J is TRBJ1-1; a weak D match, TRBD1 (5 bases). V was pared by 4 bases and J by 4 bases, with 20 bases between. This CDR3 region has 16 residues. In germline, CDR1 is SGHNT, CDR2 YYREEE (reference sequence).